This entry lists 15 T cell receptor beta chains sequenced from one sample in a study of shared clonotypes between healthy human individuals. Profiled with immunoSEQ multiplex PCR; TCRdb holds only in-frame clones, not every one. The sample holds 300,000 to 400,000 clones, around 72% seen once. The sample was memory CD4+ T cells sorted from blood. Documented subset: CD45RA-negative fraction. Receptors were obtained from a young man in good health.

The chain links TRBV5-6 to TRBJ2-7, with a tentative D call TRBD1 (6 bases). Germline V gene sequence: CDR1 SGHDT, CDR2 YYEEEE. The CDR3 runs 13 residues. Between the trimmed V and J ends, which lost 1 base and 5 bases, there was a span of 10 bases. The CDR3 bases are TGTGCCAGCAGCTTGATCAGGGGTGACGAGCAGTACTTC. Translation gives CASSLIRGDEQYF. The full variable domain, its missing parts supplied by reference TRBV5-6 and TRBJ2-7, is DAGVTQSPTHLIKTRGQQVTLRCSPKSGHDTVSWYQQALGQGPQFIFQYYEEEERQRGNFPDRFSGHQFPNYSSELNVNALLLGDSALYLCASSLIRGDEQYFGPGTRLTVT.

For the CDR3, the DNA is TGCGCCAGCGCAGGAGGGGGAGTTACTAACTATGGCTACACCTTC. Protein: CASAGGGVTNYGYTF. The rearrangement links TRBV5-1 to TRBJ1-2, with TRBD1 as a possible D gene (6 bases). This CDR3 has 15 amino acids. Trimming shortened V by 7 bases and J by 0 bases, and 16 bases separated the two germline ends. Germline-derived CDR1 and CDR2 are SGHRS and YFSETQ.

This clone has just one count. Other nucleotide sequences from this sample produce the same CDR3. The gene calls are TRBV5-4 and TRBJ2-1; 15 bases fit TRBD2. The V gene end was trimmed by 4 bases and the J gene end by 5 bases; junction bases not matched to a gene: 7. The CDR3 totals 17 residues. Germline V gene lookup returns CDR1 SGHNT and CDR2 YYREEE (reference sequence). CDR3 bases: TGTGCCAGCAGCCTCGGGACTAGCGGGAGGAAGAACAATGAGCAGTTCTTC. This encodes CASSLGTSGRKNNEQFF.

The CDR3 sequence: CAAGYGGTVNEQFF. The CDR3 DNA reads TGTGCCGCAGGGTACGGGGGAACTGTCAATGAGCAGTTCTTC. This chain connects TRBV2 to TRBJ2-1, with D tentatively TRBD2 (6 bases). V was trimmed by 11 bases and J by 6 bases, leaving 20 bases between them. Germline CDR1 is SNHLY and CDR2 is FYNNEI. This CDR3 contains 14 residues.

This clone was counted at least ten times. The chain combines TRBV6-1 with TRBJ1-4; 7 positions agree with TRBD1. The CDR3 consists of 15 residues. Losses at the gene ends were 6 bases for V and 5 bases for J; bases not matched to a gene: 9. Germline CDR1 reads MNHNS; CDR2 reads SASEGT. As DNA, the CDR3 is TGTGCCAGCAGGGGACAGACAGGGTGGAATGAAAAACTGTTTTTT. It specifies CASRGQTGWNEKLFF.

The genes are TRBV15 and TRBJ2-1, with 8 bases lining up with TRBD2. The germline gives CDR1 LNHNV, CDR2 YYDKDF (reference sequence). With V trimmed by 0 bases and J by 4 bases, 2 bases remained unmatched. The CDR3 length is 15 residues. For the CDR3, the DNA is TGTGCCACCAGCAGAGATAGCGGGGATTACAATGAGCAGTTCTTC. Encoded protein: CATSRDSGDYNEQFF.

This clone was seen more than once but under ten times. This chain connects TRBV21-1 to TRBJ1-5; the table's D call of TRBD1 was not tested on the DNA. TRBV21-1 is marked as a pseudogene. The CDR3 length is 14 residues. Here the CDR3 DNA reads TGTGCCAGCAGCATAGACAGCCGATTGGCGCCCCAGCATTTT. This sequence encodes CASSIDSRLAPQHF.

This clone was observed a few times. The CDR3: CASSGLAQETQYF. The CDR3 DNA reads TGTGCCAGCAGTGGTTTAGCACAAGAGACCCAGTACTTC. V usage is TRBV2 and J usage is TRBJ2-5; D remains unclear. Germline CDR1 reads SNHLY; CDR2 reads FYNNEI. There are 13 residues in the CDR3. Trimming pared 4 bases from V and 2 bases from J, leaving 8 bases between.

The chain is built from TRBV14 and TRBJ2-2, with unresolved D. The V end was cut by 1 base, the J end by 7 bases, with 7 bases between. The CDR3 consists of 13 residues. Germline lookup yields CDR1 SGHDN and CDR2 FVKESK. As DNA, the CDR3 is TGTGCCAGCAGCCAAGTTCTTATCGGGGAGCTGTTTTTT. It yields the protein CASSQVLIGELFF.

This clone was seen a handful of times. The rearrangement uses TRBV11-2 and TRBJ2-3; 11 bases are shared with TRBD2. After removal of 5 bases from V and 5 bases from J, the junction contained 6 bases not matched to a gene. Per the germline V gene, CDR1 is SGHAT and CDR2 is FQNNGV. The CDR3 totals 15 residues. The CDR3 DNA reads as TGTGCCAGCAGCCGACTAGCGGGAAATAAAGATACGCAGTATTTT. Protein sequence: CASSRLAGNKDTQYF.

This chain links TRBV25-1 with TRBJ2-3; TRBD2 is a possible D gene (6 bases). The germline CDR1 and CDR2 sequences are MGHDK and SYGVNS. This CDR3 is 15 amino acids long. The V gene lost 0 bases and the J gene lost 5 bases, with 12 bases spanning the gap. CDR3 nucleotide sequence: TGTGCCAGCAGTGAATATCGGGGCGGGAAAGATACGCAGTATTTT. Protein product: CASSEYRGGKDTQYF.

This clone has more than one count but fewer than ten. The chain carries TRBV30 and TRBJ2-7; 12 nucleotides align to TRBD2. With V trimmed by 0 bases and J by 6 bases, 9 bases remained unmatched. The CDR3 consists of 16 residues. Germline assignment: CDR1 GTSNPN and CDR2 SVGIG (reference sequence). The CDR3 bases are TGTGCCTGGAGTGTACGGCTAGCGGGAGGGCCCCGCGAGCAGTACTTC. Protein sequence: CAWSVRLAGGPREQYF.

The chain has TRBV29-1 and TRBJ2-1; TRBD2 matches at 9 bases. Germline CDR1 is SQVTM and CDR2 is ANQGSEA. V lost 0 bases and J lost 6; bases outside the gene matches: 6. There are 15 residues in the CDR3. For the CDR3, the DNA is TGCAGCGTTGAAGATTTAGCGGGAGTTTCCAATGAGCAGTTCTTC. Amino acid sequence: CSVEDLAGVSNEQFF.

The genes are TRBV14 and TRBJ2-7; D is undetermined. Trimming removed 4 bases at V and 2 bases at J, with 12 bases between. In germline, CDR1 is SGHDN, CDR2 FVKESK. The CDR3 has 14 amino acids. The CDR3 DNA reads as TGTGCCAGCAGCCCACACGAGGCAACCTACGAGCAGTACTTC. Amino acid sequence: CASSPHEATYEQYF.

The chain combines TRBV18 with TRBJ2-1; TRBD2 matches 8 bases. There are 15 residues in the CDR3. CDR1 KGHSH and CDR2 LQKENI come from the germline V gene. The V gene end was trimmed by 3 bases and the J gene end by 7 bases; junction bases not matched to a gene: 8. The CDR3 region has the DNA TGTGCCAGCTCACCTTACGGGAGGGCCGGGAATGAGCAGTTCTTC. As protein: CASSPYGRAGNEQFF.